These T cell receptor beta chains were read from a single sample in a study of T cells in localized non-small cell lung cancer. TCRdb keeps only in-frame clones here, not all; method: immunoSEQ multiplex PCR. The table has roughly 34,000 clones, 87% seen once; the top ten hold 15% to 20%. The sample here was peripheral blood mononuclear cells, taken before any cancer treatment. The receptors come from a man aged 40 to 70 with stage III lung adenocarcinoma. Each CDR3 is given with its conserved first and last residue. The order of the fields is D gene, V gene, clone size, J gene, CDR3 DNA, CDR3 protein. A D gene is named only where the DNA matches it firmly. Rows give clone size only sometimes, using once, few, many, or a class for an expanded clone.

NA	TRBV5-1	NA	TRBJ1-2	TGCGCCAGCAGCTTGGAGGGGGGCGCTACGAATGGCTACACCTTC	CASSLEGGATNGYTF
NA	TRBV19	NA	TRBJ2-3	TGTGCCAGTAGTATCTCAGGGGCACCCACAGATACGCAGTATTTT	CASSISGAPTDTQYF
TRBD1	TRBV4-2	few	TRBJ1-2	TGTGCCAGCAGCCCTGGGACAGACGTTAACTATGGCTACACCTTC	CASSPGTDVNYGYTF
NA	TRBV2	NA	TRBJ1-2	TGTGCCAGCAGTGAGGGCATTGCTAACTATGGCTACACCTTC	CASSEGIANYGYTF
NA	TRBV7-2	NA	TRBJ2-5	TGTGCCAGCAGCGAGCAGGCGCGGCCCATCCAAGAGACCCAGTACTTC	CASSEQARPIQETQYF
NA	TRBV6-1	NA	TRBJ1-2	TGTGCCAGCGGACACCTGCGACAGAGAGACGGCTACACCTTC	CASGHLRQRDGYTF
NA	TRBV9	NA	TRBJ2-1	TGTGCCAGCACGACGGACTACAATGAGCAGTTCTTC	CASTTDYNEQFF
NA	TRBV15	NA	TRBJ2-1	TGTGCCACCAGCAGAGAGGGGCCCATACCGAACAATGAGCAGTTCTTC	CATSREGPIPNNEQFF
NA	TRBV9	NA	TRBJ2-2	TGTGCCAGCAGCGTAGATGCGGAGACGAACACCGGGGAGCTGTTTTTT	CASSVDAETNTGELFF
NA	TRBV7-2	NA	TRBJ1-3	TGTGCCAGCAGCTTGGGAGTAGGAAACACCATATATTTT	CASSLGVGNTIYF
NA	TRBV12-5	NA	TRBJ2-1	TGTGCTAGTGGTTTGGAATCCTTTACGGGGGCCATCTACAATGAGCAGTTCTTC	CASGLESFTGAIYNEQFF
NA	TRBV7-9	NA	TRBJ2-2	TGTGCCAGCAGGAAATCGGGAGAGAACACCGGGGAGCTGTTTTTT	CASRKSGENTGELFF
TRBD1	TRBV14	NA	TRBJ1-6	TGTGCCAGCAGCCAAGGGTATACGGCCCGGACAGGGGGCTATAATTCACCCCTCCACTTT	CASSQGYTARTGGYNSPLHF
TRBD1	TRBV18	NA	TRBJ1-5	TGTGCCAGCTCACAGGGATTACAGGGGAATCAGCCCCAGCATTTT	CASSQGLQGNQPQHF
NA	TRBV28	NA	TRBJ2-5	TGTGCCAGCAGCCCCACGATGGGGTTATATGGGGCCCAGTACTTC	CASSPTMGLYGAQYF
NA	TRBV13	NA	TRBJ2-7	TGTGCCAGCAGCTCGATTTTGGGCTACGAGCAGTACTTC	CASSSILGYEQYF
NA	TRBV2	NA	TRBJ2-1	TGTGCCAGCAGTGAAAGAGGAATAACGCAGTTCTTC	CASSERGITQFF
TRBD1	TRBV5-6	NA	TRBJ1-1	TGTGCCAGCAGACCACGGGACAGAGGGTTTACTGAAGCTTTCTTT	CASRPRDRGFTEAFF
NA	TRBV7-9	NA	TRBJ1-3	TGTGCCAGCAGCATACGTTTGTCTGCAGGAAACACCATATATTTT	CASSIRLSAGNTIYF
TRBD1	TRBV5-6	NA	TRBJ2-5	TGTGCCAGCAGCTTTTTACAGGGGGGTGAGACCCAGTACTTC	CASSFLQGGETQYF
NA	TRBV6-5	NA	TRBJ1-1	TGTGCCAGCAGTTATAGGGGGATGAACACTGAAGCTTTCTTT	CASSYRGMNTEAFF
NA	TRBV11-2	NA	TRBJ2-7	TGTGCCAGCAGCCTTAGAGGGGGGAACACTTACGAGCAGTACTTC	CASSLRGGNTYEQYF
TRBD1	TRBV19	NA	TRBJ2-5	TGTGCCAGTAGTACCCGGACAGGGCCAGAGACCCAGTACTTC	CASSTRTGPETQYF
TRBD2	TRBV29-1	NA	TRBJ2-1	TGCAGCGCGATAAGCCCAGCGGGGGCCCTAAATGAGCAGTTCTTC	CSAISPAGALNEQFF
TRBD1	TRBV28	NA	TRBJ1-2	TGTGCCAGCAGCTCAGGGGGCCCGCCTGGCTACACCTTC	CASSSGGPPGYTF
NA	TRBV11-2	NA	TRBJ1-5	TGTGCCAGCAGCTTAGATATCGTCCAGCCCCAGCATTTT	CASSLDIVQPQHF
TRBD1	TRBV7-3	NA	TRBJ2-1	TGTGCCAGCAGCCCCGGGACAGGGGGGAGAAATGAGCAGTTCTTC	CASSPGTGGRNEQFF
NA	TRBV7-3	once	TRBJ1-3	TGTGCCAGCAGCTTAATATCCAGGGGTGGAAACACCATATATTTT	CASSLISRGGNTIYF
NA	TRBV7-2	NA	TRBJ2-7	TGTGCCAGCAGCTTAAGTGGCCAGGAGACCTACGAGCAGTACTTC	CASSLSGQETYEQYF
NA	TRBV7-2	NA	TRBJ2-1	TGTGCCAGCAGCTTAATTTCGGATTCCAACAATGAGCAGTTCTTC	CASSLISDSNNEQFF
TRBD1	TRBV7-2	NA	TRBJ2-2	TGTGCCAGCAGCCCGACTCCCGGGACAGGGGGCGCGGGCGGGGAGCTGTTTTTT	CASSPTPGTGGAGGELFF
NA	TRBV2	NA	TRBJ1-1	TGTGCCAGCAGGACGACTGAAATGAACACTGAAGCTTTCTTT	CASRTTEMNTEAFF
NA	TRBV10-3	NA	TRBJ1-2	TGTGCCAGCAGCGGTCCAGCCAAGGGTTACTATGGCTACACCTTC	CASSGPAKGYYGYTF
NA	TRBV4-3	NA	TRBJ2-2	TGCGCCAGCAGCCAAGATCGCGTCACCGGGGAGCTGTTTTTT	CASSQDRVTGELFF
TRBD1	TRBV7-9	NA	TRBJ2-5	TGTGCCAGCAGCTTAGTGCTGGGACAGCAACAAGAGACCCAGTACTTC	CASSLVLGQQQETQYF
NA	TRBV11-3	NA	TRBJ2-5	TGTGCCAGCAGCTTGGGTCAAGAGACCCAGTACTTC	CASSLGQETQYF
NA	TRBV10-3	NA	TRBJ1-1	TGTGCCATCAGTGAGAGGCCGAGGGCAGGCCCCTGGGTCACTGAAGCTTTCTTT	CAISERPRAGPWVTEAFF
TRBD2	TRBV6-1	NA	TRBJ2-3	TGTGCCAGCAGTGGGGGACTAGCGGGCCTAGTCACAGATACGCAGTATTTT	CASSGGLAGLVTDTQYF
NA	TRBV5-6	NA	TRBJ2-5	TGTGCCAGCAGCTTGGGAGTGGGGGCCTGGGAGACCCAGTACTTC	CASSLGVGAWETQYF
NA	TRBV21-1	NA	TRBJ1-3	TGTGCCAGCAGCAAATTCGGTCCAAGGCGAAACACCATATATTTT	CASSKFGPRRNTIYF
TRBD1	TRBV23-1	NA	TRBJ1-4	TGCGCCAGCAGTCGCCCGCAGGACGGTAAGATTCTGGGACAGGGGCCTCAAATTGAAAAACTGTTTTTT	CASSRPQDGKILGQGPQIEKLFF
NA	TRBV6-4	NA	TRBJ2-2	TGTGCCAGCAGTAGAAACGGGGGAACCGGGGAGCTGTTTTTT	CASSRNGGTGELFF
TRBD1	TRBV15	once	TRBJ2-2	TGTGCCACCAGCAGAGCCGGGACAGCTACCGGGGAGCTGTTTTTT	CATSRAGTATGELFF
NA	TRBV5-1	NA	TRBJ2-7	TGCGCCAGCAGCCAATGGGCCAACTACGAGCAGTACTTC	CASSQWANYEQYF
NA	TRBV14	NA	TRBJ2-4	TGTGCCAGCAGCCAATTTGAGGGGGTGGCCAAAAACATTCAGTACTTC	CASSQFEGVAKNIQYF
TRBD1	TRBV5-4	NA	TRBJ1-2	TGTGCCAGCAGCCTGACAGGGGGTCGCTATGGCTACACCTTC	CASSLTGGRYGYTF
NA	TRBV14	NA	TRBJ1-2	TGTGCCAGCAGCCTTCGGACTGCCGCGTCCTCCTATGGCTACACCTTC	CASSLRTAASSYGYTF
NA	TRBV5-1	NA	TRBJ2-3	TGCGCCAGCAGCTTGGCGGGGAATACGCAGTATTTT	CASSLAGNTQYF
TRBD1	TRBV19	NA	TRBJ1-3	TGTGCCAGTAGGGGGACAGGGACTCCCTCTGGAAACACCATATATTTT	CASRGTGTPSGNTIYF
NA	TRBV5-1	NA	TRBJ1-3	TGCGCCAGCAGTTGGACACGAAACTCTGGAAACACCATATATTTT	CASSWTRNSGNTIYF
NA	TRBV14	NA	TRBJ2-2	TGTGCCAGCAGCCTACGGGGACACGGGGAGCTGTTTTTT	CASSLRGHGELFF